Each of the 7 T cell receptor beta chains below was sequenced from the same sample in a study of T cells in Graves' hyperthyroidism and ophthalmopathy. RNA transcripts were the template for amplifying TCR beta CDR3 regions. Initially, a first-round RT-PCR of the TCR CDR3 employed the HTBI primer set. TCRdb reprocessed the multiplex PCR reads with MiXCR, giving one entry per CDR3 protein. Of some 570,000 distinct CDR3 sequences listed, more than 13% are singletons. Sequencing input: blood. Source of these receptors: a woman between 18 and 29 years old with Graves' ophthalmopathy.

The rearrangement joins TRBV7-3 to TRBJ2-2; 7 bases map to TRBD1. The V gene's germline CDR1 is SGHTA and CDR2 FQGTGA. Unmatched junction bases numbered 2, after V lost 3 bases and J lost 4 bases. The CDR3 consists of 14 residues. Here the CDR3 DNA reads TGTGCCAGCAGCTTGGGACAGACCACCGGGGAGCTGTTTTTT. It is translated as CASSLGQTTGELFF.

The chain employs TRBV20-1 and TRBJ2-1; 11 bases agree with TRBD2. Unmatched junction bases numbered 2, after V lost 6 bases and J lost 7 bases. The CDR3 has 12 residues. Germline V gene sequence: CDR1 DFQATT, CDR2 SNEGSKA (reference sequence). The chain's CDR3 is CSAGTSGNEQFF. DNA for the CDR3: TGCAGTGCGGGGACTAGCGGAAATGAGCAGTTCTTC.

V is TRBV3-1 and J is TRBJ1-2, with D possibly TRBD1 on 5 matching bases. CDR3 size: 15 residues. Germline assignment: CDR1 LGHDT and CDR2 YNNKEL (reference sequence). V was pared by 4 bases and J by 7 bases, with 19 bases between. CDR3 sequence (DNA): TGTGCCAGCAGCCCGACAGCCGGGGGGTTGGGTGGCTACACCTTC. Residues: CASSPTAGGLGGYTF.

The table lists this clonotype with many counts. As DNA, the CDR3 is TGTGCCAGTAGTATGCGAGGGGGAACTGAAGCTTTCTTT. Residues: CASSMRGGTEAFF. J is TRBJ1-1 and V is TRBV19; maybe TRBD1 (6 bases). The CDR3 is 13 amino acids. Germline V lookup: CDR1 LNHDA, CDR2 SQIVND (reference sequence). Trimming removed 3 bases at V and 5 bases at J, with 10 bases between.

This clonotype was detected many times. This rearrangement joins TRBV28 to TRBJ1-5, with D unresolved. Between the trimmed V and J ends, which lost 5 bases and 4 bases, there was a span of 18 bases. Germline CDR1 is MDHEN and CDR2 is SYDVKM. The CDR3 contains 16 residues. CDR3 region: CASSPRRPFLNQPQHF. The CDR3 bases are TGTGCCAGCAGTCCCAGGCGCCCTTTCTTAAATCAGCCCCAGCATTTT.

This chain uses TRBV19 with TRBJ2-7; D may be TRBD1 (6 bases). The CDR3 is made up of 16 amino acids. Germline V lookup: CDR1 LNHDA, CDR2 SQIVND (reference sequence). Trimming took 3 bases from V and 4 from J, leaving 19 bases between them. CDR3 protein: CASSIRRPTGKYEQYF. For the CDR3, the DNA is TGTGCCAGTAGTATTCGCCGACCAACAGGGAAATACGAGCAGTACTTC. The variable domain in full, completed from reference TRBV19 and TRBJ2-7, reads DGGITQSPKYLFRKEGQNVTLSCEQNLNHDAMYWYRQDPGQGLRLIYYSQIVNDFQKGDIAEGYSVSREKKESFPLTVTSAQKNPTAFYLCASSIRRPTGKYEQYFGPGTRLTVT.

This clonotype has ten or more counts. The V gene is TRBV7-2, the J gene TRBJ2-7; TRBD2 agrees at 9 bases. CDR3 length: 15 residues. V gave up 5 bases and J gave up 3 bases; unmatched junction bases: 8. Germline CDR1 is SGHTA and CDR2 is FQGNSA. This CDR3 is CASSRDSGSLYEQYF. Written as DNA, the CDR3 is TGTGCCAGCAGCCGTGATAGCGGGAGCCTCTACGAGCAGTACTTC.